A selection of T cell receptor beta chains follows, all from one sample in a study of patients and donors after allogeneic stem cell transplantation. TCRdb re-called the RT-PCR reads with MiXCR, one entry per CDR3 protein. This table holds about 960,000 distinct CDR3 sequences, 15% to 20% found once. Input material: blood, either unsorted or a sorted T cell fraction (not recorded which). These receptors were taken from a human donor who was either an allogeneic HSCT recipient or a stem cell or donor lymphocyte infusion donor (not recorded which). It is not recorded whose cells these are; they may come from a transplant donor. Each CDR3 is given without its conserved first and last residue. The order of the fields is V gene, D gene, CDR3 protein. A D gene is named only where the DNA matches it firmly.

v_call: TRBV30
d_call: TRBD2
cdr3_aa: AWRELAGRNTGELF

v_call: TRBV7-9
d_call: -
cdr3_aa: ASSLQGSSNEQF

v_call: TRBV24-1
d_call: -
cdr3_aa: ATSSGANVLT

v_call: TRBV7-9
d_call: -
cdr3_aa: ASSPPGWGEKLF

v_call: TRBV12-3/TRBV12-4
d_call: -
cdr3_aa: ASSLSRPRGDQPQH

v_call: TRBV4-1
d_call: -
cdr3_aa: ASSPHARSSSYEQY

v_call: TRBV19
d_call: -
cdr3_aa: ASTEGIFGETQY

v_call: TRBV6-5
d_call: -
cdr3_aa: ASSYSVRNTEAF

v_call: TRBV6-1
d_call: -
cdr3_aa: ASRPLGLAIAKNIQY

v_call: TRBV12-3/TRBV12-4
d_call: TRBD1
cdr3_aa: ASSPGQGRAF

v_call: TRBV4-1
d_call: -
cdr3_aa: ASSHPGDSPLH

v_call: TRBV9
d_call: -
cdr3_aa: ASSVGGGTHEQY

v_call: TRBV6-2/TRBV6-3
d_call: -
cdr3_aa: ASSYQGRNTEAF

v_call: TRBV10-3
d_call: TRBD1
cdr3_aa: AIRGTGENTEAF

v_call: TRBV12-3/TRBV12-4
d_call: TRBD1
cdr3_aa: ASSLALGGRSNQPQH

v_call: TRBV15
d_call: -
cdr3_aa: ATSRGTDGENEQF

v_call: TRBV5-1
d_call: -
cdr3_aa: ASSSPSPSRTGELF

v_call: TRBV19
d_call: TRBD2
cdr3_aa: ASSKGLAVSYEQY

v_call: TRBV20-1
d_call: -
cdr3_aa: SARATQGHYGYT

v_call: TRBV5-6
d_call: TRBD1
cdr3_aa: ASSLGQGTAF

v_call: TRBV2
d_call: -
cdr3_aa: ASRASGDTQY

v_call: TRBV5-1
d_call: -
cdr3_aa: ASSSPGRIYNEQF

v_call: TRBV3-1
d_call: TRBD2
cdr3_aa: ASSQDTVLAGGEDTGELF

v_call: TRBV21-1
d_call: -
cdr3_aa: ASSKGITGIY

v_call: TRBV20-1
d_call: -
cdr3_aa: SARIGSFYEQY

v_call: TRBV3-1
d_call: -
cdr3_aa: ASSPRTVLTTEAF

v_call: TRBV9
d_call: -
cdr3_aa: ASSVGRQTTDTQY

v_call: TRBV9
d_call: -
cdr3_aa: ASSVPEAGRGTGELF

v_call: TRBV30
d_call: TRBD1
cdr3_aa: AWGSGTGIYGYT

v_call: TRBV5-6
d_call: -
cdr3_aa: ASSSQIEAF

v_call: TRBV20-1
d_call: -
cdr3_aa: SVSGYSSYEQY

v_call: TRBV7-2
d_call: -
cdr3_aa: ASSLGGHGELF